The clone carrying this T cell receptor (beta chain) was recorded many times. The entry originates in a study of CD8 T cells in ankylosing spondylitis. From the 5' RACE reads, TCRdb called clonotypes with MiXCR, one entry per CDR3 protein. The sample holds 200,000 or so distinct CDR3 sequences, more than 25% seen once. The CDR3 covers 13 residues. The ends were cut back, 3 bases at V and 6 bases at J, with 11 bases in the middle. What was sequenced was blood, either unsorted or a sorted T cell fraction (not recorded which). The TCR was taken from a male donor with ankylosing spondylitis or in good health (not recorded which). The chain has TRBV12-3 or TRBV12-4 and TRBJ1-2; D not resolved. The CDR3 sequence: CASSLLPFDGYTF. The CDR3, as DNA: TGTGCCAGCAGTTTGCTCCCATTCGATGGCTACACCTTC.